A single sample is the source of the 2 T cell receptor beta chains below, sequenced in a study of blood T cell repertoires in COVID-19. Repertoires were generated with immunoSEQ multiplex PCR, while TCRdb's copy carries only in-frame clones and drops some. Found here are roughly 150,000 clones, roughly 79% of them singletons; the top ten hold over 7%. Input material: peripheral blood. The receptors were sampled from a man aged 50-59 years with active or convalescent COVID-19.

The rearrangement links TRBV7-3 to TRBJ2-3, with a tentative D call TRBD1 (5 bases). V was trimmed by 5 bases and J by 0 bases, leaving 15 bases between them. Germline V gene lookup returns CDR1 SGHTA and CDR2 FQGTGA. The CDR3 has 16 residues. CDR3 sequence reads: CASSLRTSTSTDTQYF. CDR3 bases: TGTGCCAGCAGCCTCCGGACATCCACTAGCACAGATACGCAGTATTTT.

The CDR3 nucleotides read TGTGCCAGCAGTTACGGGGCAGACTTTCGGTACCAAGAGACCCAGTACTTC. As protein: CASSYGADFRYQETQYF. The V and J genes are TRBV6-2 or TRBV6-3 and TRBJ2-5; maybe TRBD1 (5 bases). The CDR3 is 17 amino acids. Germline V gene sequence: CDR1 MNHEY, CDR2 SVGEGT. The V and J ends lost 2 bases and 0 bases respectively, with 16 bases between them.